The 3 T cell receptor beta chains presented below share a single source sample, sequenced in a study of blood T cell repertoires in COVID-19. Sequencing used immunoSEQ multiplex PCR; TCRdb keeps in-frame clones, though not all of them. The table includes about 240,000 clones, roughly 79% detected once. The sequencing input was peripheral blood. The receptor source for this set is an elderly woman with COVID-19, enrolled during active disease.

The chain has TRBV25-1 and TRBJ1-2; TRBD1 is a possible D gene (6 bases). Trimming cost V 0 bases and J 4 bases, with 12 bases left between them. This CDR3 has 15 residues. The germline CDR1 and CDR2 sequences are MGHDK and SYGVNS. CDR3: CASSEYREDSYGYTF. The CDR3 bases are TGTGCCAGCAGTGAATATCGGGAGGACAGCTATGGCTACACCTTC.

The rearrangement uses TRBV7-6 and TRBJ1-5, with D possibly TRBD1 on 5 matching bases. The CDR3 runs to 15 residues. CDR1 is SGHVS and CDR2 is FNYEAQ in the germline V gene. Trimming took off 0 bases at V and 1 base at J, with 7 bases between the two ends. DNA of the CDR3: TGTGCCAGCAGCTTAGCGGGGGGAAGCAATCAGCCCCAGCATTTT. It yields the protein CASSLAGGSNQPQHF.

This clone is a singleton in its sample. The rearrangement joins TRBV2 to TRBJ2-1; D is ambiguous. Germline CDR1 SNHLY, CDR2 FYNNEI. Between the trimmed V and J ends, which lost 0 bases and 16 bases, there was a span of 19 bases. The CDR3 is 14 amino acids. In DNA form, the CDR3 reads TGTGCCAGCAGTGAAGCCGATAGTAGAACTCCGGTCTTCTTC. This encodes CASSEADSRTPVFF.